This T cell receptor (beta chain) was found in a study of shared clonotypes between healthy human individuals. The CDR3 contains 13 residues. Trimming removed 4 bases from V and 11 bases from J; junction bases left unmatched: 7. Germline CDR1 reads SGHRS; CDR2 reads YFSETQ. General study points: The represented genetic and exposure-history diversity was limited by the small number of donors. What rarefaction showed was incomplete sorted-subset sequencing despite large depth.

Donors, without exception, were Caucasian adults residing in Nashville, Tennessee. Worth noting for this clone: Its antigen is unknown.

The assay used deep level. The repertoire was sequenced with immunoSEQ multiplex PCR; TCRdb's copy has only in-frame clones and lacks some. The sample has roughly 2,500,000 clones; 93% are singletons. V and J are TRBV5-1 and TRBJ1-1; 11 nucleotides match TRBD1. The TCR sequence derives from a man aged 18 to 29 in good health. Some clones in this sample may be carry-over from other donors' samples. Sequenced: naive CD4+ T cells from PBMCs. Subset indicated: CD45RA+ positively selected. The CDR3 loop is CASSPGQGGRAFF. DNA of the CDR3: TGCGCCAGCAGCCCGGGACAGGGGGGTCGTGCTTTCTTT.